This is a list of T cell receptor beta chains from one sample in a study of cytomegalovirus exposure and HLA in healthy donors. Repertoires were generated with immunoSEQ multiplex PCR, while TCRdb's copy carries only in-frame clones and drops some. The sample carries about 110,000 clones, roughly four fifths recorded once. The sequenced sample consisted of PBMCs. The receptors stem from a woman under 40 in good health and CMV-seronegative. The CDR3 runs from the conserved cysteine through the conserved F or W. The D gene is left open where the match is weak. The size entry is marked missing in some rows and otherwise reads once, few, many or a size class.

abundance	d_gene	v_gene	j_gene	len	CDR3nt	CDR3aa
NA	NA	TRBV30	TRBJ1-5	15	TGTGCCTGGAGTGTACGTGGCGGGAGCAATCAGCCCCAGCATTTT	CAWSVRGGSNQPQHF
NA	NA	TRBV4-2	TRBJ1-5	17	TGTGCCAGCAGCCAAGGTTTACAGGCTGGGAGCAATCAGCCCCAGCATTTT	CASSQGLQAGSNQPQHF
few	NA	TRBV11-2	TRBJ2-5	15	TGTGCCAGCAGGCCTATTACAGGGATCCGGGAGACCCAGTACTTC	CASRPITGIRETQYF
NA	NA	TRBV7-8	TRBJ1-3	14	TGTGCCACCATCCCAGGGGCGACTGGAAACACCATATATTTT	CATIPGATGNTIYF
NA	TRBD1	TRBV28	TRBJ1-5	14	TGTGCCAGCAGGGGGACAGGGAGCAATCAGCCCCAGCATTTT	CASRGTGSNQPQHF
NA	NA	TRBV4-1	TRBJ2-7	16	TGCGCCAGCAGCCAAGGTTTGAGCGGAGCATCCTACGAGCAGTACTTC	CASSQGLSGASYEQYF
NA	NA	TRBV19	TRBJ1-1	15	TGTGCCAGTAGTATTGATGGGGGCGTTCTAACTGAAGCTTTCTTT	CASSIDGGVLTEAFF
NA	NA	TRBV6-5	TRBJ1-1	15	TGTGCCAGCAGTTACTCAGGACTGATGAACACTGAAGCTTTCTTT	CASSYSGLMNTEAFF
once	NA	TRBV28	TRBJ2-5	15	TGTGCCAGCAGTTTTCCCCTCAGCGGCCAAGAGACCCAGTACTTC	CASSFPLSGQETQYF
NA	NA	TRBV9	TRBJ2-5	14	TGTGCCAGCAGCGTAGGCCTTCGGTTAGAGACCCAGTACTTC	CASSVGLRLETQYF
NA	NA	TRBV13	TRBJ2-2	12	TGTGCCAGCAGCTTAGATAGCAGGGAGCTGTTTTTT	CASSLDSRELFF
few	NA	TRBV27	TRBJ1-2	14	TGTGCCAGCAGTTTTTTGGTCGGGGTAGCTGGCTACACCTTC	CASSFLVGVAGYTF
NA	TRBD2	TRBV5-1	TRBJ2-3	16	TGCGCCAGCAGCCTTTCGGCGGGAGTACGCACAGATACGCAGTATTTT	CASSLSAGVRTDTQYF
NA	NA	TRBV28	TRBJ2-7	11	TGTGCCAGCAGTCCCTACTACGAGCAGTACTTC	CASSPYYEQYF
once	NA	TRBV7-8	TRBJ1-1	13	TGTGCCAGCAGCTTAGGAGAGAACACTGAAGCTTTCTTT	CASSLGENTEAFF
few	TRBD2	TRBV6-1	TRBJ2-5	15	TGTGCCAGCAGTTCTAGACTAGCGGGGGAAGAGACCCAGTACTTC	CASSSRLAGEETQYF
NA	TRBD1	TRBV6-1	TRBJ1-1	13	TGTGCCAGCAGAGGGACAGTCAGGCTGGAAGCTTTCTTT	CASRGTVRLEAFF
NA	NA	TRBV25-1	TRBJ2-1	15	TGTGCCAGCGGACGGACAGTCCTCTCCTACAATGAGCAGTTCTTC	CASGRTVLSYNEQFF
NA	NA	TRBV2	TRBJ2-7	14	TGTGCCAGCAGAGAAACAGGGCCCGCCTACGAGCAGTACTTC	CASRETGPAYEQYF
NA	NA	TRBV4-1	TRBJ1-1	16	TGCGCCAGCAGCCAAGTTGGGGGAGGGTTGAAGACTGAAGCTTTCTTT	CASSQVGGGLKTEAFF
NA	NA	TRBV19	TRBJ1-5	14	TGTGCCAGTATGCCAGGGGCGACTTATCAGCCCCAGCATTTT	CASMPGATYQPQHF
NA	TRBD1	TRBV7-9	TRBJ1-1	15	TGTGCCAGCAGCTCTTACAGGGGGGGATACACTGAAGCTTTCTTT	CASSSYRGGYTEAFF